The 10 T cell receptor beta chains presented below share a single source sample, sequenced in a study of shared clonotypes between healthy human individuals (TCRdb year 2020). The library was made by the immunoSEQ multiplex PCR assay. What TCRdb holds here is the immuneACCESS table cut down to in-frame rearrangements. Part of the clones is not present; checked against another copy, under half of the missing clones reflect an unresolved V gene, and the others are unexplained. The table for this sample lists some 630,000 clones; approximately 79% of them were counted only once. The ten most abundant clones make up roughly 1.8% of the sample. The sequencing input was memory CD4+ T cells sorted from blood. The sample's cell subset or site label, decoded: CD45RA-negative fraction. These receptors were obtained from a woman aged 25 to 39 in good health.

The V call is TRBV28, the J call TRBJ1-2; D might be TRBD1 (5 bases). V lost 6 bases and J 8 bases, leaving 13 bases between the germline ends. CDR1 MDHEN and CDR2 SYDVKM come from the germline V gene. The CDR3 consists of 12 residues. The CDR3 nucleotides are TGTGCCAGCAGGAGTGGGGGAGGAGGCTACACCTTC. This encodes CASRSGGGGYTF.

The chain employs TRBV5-1 and TRBJ2-5; maybe TRBD2 (5 bases). CDR1 is SGHRS and CDR2 is YFSETQ in the germline V gene. The length of the CDR3 is 13 residues. Trimming left V 5 bases short and J 5 bases short, with 13 bases between. DNA for the CDR3: TGCGCCAGCAGTATTGAGGGAAGGGAGACCCAGTACTTC. Protein product: CASSIEGRETQYF.

The V and J genes are TRBV18 and TRBJ1-2, with no clear D. This CDR3 has 14 amino acids. CDR1 is KGHSH and CDR2 is LQKENI in the germline V gene. V was shortened by 3 bases and J by 1 base, with 9 bases between the two germline ends. Here the CDR3 reads CASSPANLNYGYTF. The CDR3, as DNA: TGTGCCAGCTCACCCGCCAACCTTAACTATGGCTACACCTTC.

This sequence joins TRBV4-2 and TRBJ2-5, with TRBD1 identical over 9 bases. CDR3 length: 16 residues. V shed 1 base and J 3 bases; nucleotides not matched to a gene: 6. CDR1 and CDR2 (germline): LGHNA, YNFKEQ. The CDR3: CASSQGATGGEETQYF. The DNA of the CDR3 is TGTGCCAGCAGCCAAGGAGCGACAGGGGGAGAAGAGACCCAGTACTTC.

This clone was observed a single time. The V call is TRBV11-2, the J call TRBJ2-1, with 10 bases lining up with TRBD1. The CDR3 totals 17 residues. V dropped 0 bases and J dropped 4; count of bases not matched to a gene: 6. CDR1 SGHAT and CDR2 FQNNGV come from the germline V gene. In DNA, the CDR3 is TGTGCCAGCAGCTTAGATCGACAGGGGGCGCGTTACAATGAGCAGTTCTTC. Residues: CASSLDRQGARYNEQFF.

This clone was detected a few times. CDR3 in DNA: TGTGCCAGCAGCACGGACAGGGGTGTAGCAGATACGCAGTATTTT. This sequence encodes CASSTDRGVADTQYF. This chain joins TRBV7-9 and TRBJ2-3; 9 bases are shared with TRBD1. Losses at the gene ends were 5 bases for V and 4 bases for J; bases not matched to a gene: 7. The CDR3 extends over 15 amino acids. CDR1 is SEHNR and CDR2 is FQNEAQ in the germline V gene (reference sequence). Variable domain in full (rest from reference TRBV7-9 and TRBJ2-3): DTGVSQNPRHKITKRGQNVTFRCDPISEHNRLYWYRQTLGQGPEFLTYFQNEAQLEKSRLLSDRFSAERPKGSFSTLEIQRTEQGDSAMYLCASSTDRGVADTQYFGPGTRLTVL.

This clone occurred once. The V gene is TRBV5-3, the J gene TRBJ1-5, with 7 nucleotides matching TRBD1. TRBV5-3 is given ORF status, its function remaining uncertain. Trimming at V came to 0 bases and at J to 5 bases, leaving 11 bases not matched to a gene. CDR3 length: 17 amino acids. CDR3 sequence: CARSLAFGQRGHQPQHF. CDR3 DNA: TGTGCCAGAAGCTTGGCCTTTGGACAAAGGGGGCATCAGCCCCAGCATTTT.

V is TRBV7-3 and J is TRBJ1-2; D remains unclear. Germline V gene lookup returns CDR1 SGHTA and CDR2 FQGTGA. There are 14 residues in the CDR3. V lost 0 bases and J lost 7, with 12 bases in between. DNA for the CDR3: TGTGCCAGCAGCTTAACGAAGGTGGCATCTGGCTACACCTTC. It encodes CASSLTKVASGYTF.

Ten or more counts support this clone. The chain has TRBV14 and TRBJ1-3, with D perhaps TRBD1 (5 bases). Germline CDR1 SGHDN, CDR2 FVKESK. V was clipped by 7 bases and J by 4 bases, with 14 bases between them. The CDR3 extends over 14 amino acids. The CDR3 loop is CASTPWGSGNTIYF. CDR3 coding DNA: TGTGCCAGCACCCCGTGGGGGTCCGGAAACACCATATATTTT.

The chain joins TRBV5-1 to TRBJ2-3; 14 nucleotides line up with TRBD2. CDR1 SGHRS and CDR2 YFSETQ come from the germline V gene. Trimming removed 4 bases from V and 7 bases from J; junction bases left unmatched: 14. The CDR3 is made up of 18 amino acids. CDR3 sequence (DNA): TGCGCCAGCAGCGGATTGCTAGGGACTAGCGGGAGACTATATACGCAGTATTTT. This encodes CASSGLLGTSGRLYTQYF. Looking up the rest from reference TRBV5-1 and TRBJ2-3 gives the full variable domain: KAGVTQTPRYLIKTRGQQVTLSCSPISGHRSVSWYQQTPGQGLQFLFEYFSETQRNKGNFPGRFSGRQFSNSRSEMNVSTLELGDSALYLCASSGLLGTSGRLYTQYFGPGTRLTVL.